Following are 8 T cell receptor beta chains from one sample sequenced in a study of cytomegalovirus exposure and HLA in healthy donors. The PCR was carried out with 60 Vbeta primers and 13 Jbeta primers. Some clones are missing from TCRdb's copy, which holds only in-frame ones; the method was immunoSEQ multiplex PCR. This sample has 210,000 or so clones; 65% to 80% occur once, and the top ten carry 15%. The specimen sequenced was PBMCs. All receptors come from a man aged 35 to 55 in good health and CMV-seronegative.

The chain joins TRBV7-3 to TRBJ2-7, with TRBD2 matching over 11 bases. CDR1 and CDR2 from the germline V gene are SGHTA and FQGTGA. The CDR3 is 13 amino acids. V shed 5 bases, J shed 7 bases, and the junction held 4 bases outside the gene matches. The CDR3 reads CASSVAGGLEQYF. The CDR3 DNA reads TGTGCCAGCAGCGTAGCGGGGGGGCTAGAGCAGTACTTC.

This clone was counted a few times. The chain uses TRBV7-9 and TRBJ2-1, with TRBD1 matching 7 bases. From germline, CDR1 is SEHNR and CDR2 FQNEAQ (reference sequence). V lost 4 bases and J lost 6; bases outside the gene matches: 9. The CDR3 contains 15 residues. CDR3 bases: TGTGCCAGCAGCTCACCTTGGGGGACAGTCAATGAGCAGTTCTTC. It encodes CASSSPWGTVNEQFF.

This clone was seen only a few times. V gene TRBV4-1 combines with J gene TRBJ1-1, with D perhaps matching TRBD1 (5 bases). With 2 bases removed from V and 2 bases from J, the gap between germline ends came to 18 bases. This CDR3 region has 17 residues. Germline loops: CDR1 MGHRA, CDR2 YSYEKL. Written as DNA, the CDR3 is TGCGCCAGCAGCCAAATCACCCCCCAGGGTGGAAACACTGAAGCTTTCTTT. Translation gives CASSQITPQGGNTEAFF.

The chain is built from TRBV9 and TRBJ2-1; 8 bases fit TRBD1. The germline CDR1 and CDR2 sequences are SGDLS and YYNGEE. The CDR3 totals 14 residues. J gave up 7 bases and V 3 bases, and 6 bases lay outside the gene matches. CDR3: CASSGTGLRNEQFF. CDR3 DNA sequence: TGTGCCAGCAGCGGGACAGGGTTAAGGAATGAGCAGTTCTTC.

V usage is TRBV7-3 and J usage is TRBJ2-3, with D possibly being TRBD2 (6 bases). The CDR3 covers 15 residues. Trimming shortened V by 4 bases and J by 0 bases, and 11 bases separated the two germline ends. Germline V gene sequence: CDR1 SGHTA, CDR2 FQGTGA. Written as DNA, the CDR3 is TGTGCCAGCAGCTCTCGGAGGGAGAGCACAGATACGCAGTATTTT. Its translation: CASSSRRESTDTQYF.

The chain links TRBV19 to TRBJ1-1; TRBD1 matches 7 bases. Germline loops: CDR1 LNHDA, CDR2 SQIVND (reference sequence). The CDR3 is made up of 14 amino acids. Germline trimming cut 7 bases from V and 1 base from J; bases unmatched to any gene: 6. The DNA of the CDR3 is TGTGCCAGTAAGACACAGGGGAAGAACACTGAAGCTTTCTTT. It codes for CASKTQGKNTEAFF.

This rearrangement joins TRBV19 to TRBJ2-1; TRBD1 might be the D (6 bases). Germline CDR1 and CDR2: LNHDA and SQIVND (reference sequence). The CDR3 loop spans 14 amino acids. V was trimmed by 5 bases and J by 7 bases, leaving 15 bases between them. In DNA form, the CDR3 reads TGTGCCAGTAGTTACCCCGGGACAACTAATGAGCAGTTCTTC. It codes for CASSYPGTTNEQFF.

The rearrangement uses TRBV4-1 and TRBJ2-3; no reliable D call. Germline V gene sequence: CDR1 MGHRA, CDR2 YSYEKL. The CDR3 runs 13 residues. V was cut by 1 base and J by 6 bases, with 8 bases left in between. CDR3 nucleotides: TGCGCCAGCAGCCAAGTCAAGCGCGATACGCAGTATTTT. Protein product: CASSQVKRDTQYF.